Below, 21 T cell receptor beta chains from the same sample are listed, as sequenced in a study of CXCR3-negative and CXCR3-positive naive CD8 T cells. Findings of the study overall: When CXCR3-positive naive cells were set against CXCR3-negative naive cells, the former had more hydrophobic TRB CDR3s.

UMI labels and 5' RACE were used to prepare the TRB cDNA libraries. TCRdb processed the 5' RACE reads again and assigns one entry to each CDR3 protein, with no DNA. This sample's table has 7,000 to 8,500 distinct CDR3 sequences. Their cognate antigens are unknown. Sequenced: naive CXCR3+ CD8+ T cells from blood. Noted subset: CD45RO-CCR7+CD27+CD95- naive CD8+ T cells expressing CXCR3 (TNR3+). The receptor set was obtained from a human donor in good health. Some clones in this sample may be carry-over from other donors' samples.

The V call is TRBV4-1, the J call TRBJ2-1; TCRdb picks TRBD2, but there is no DNA to check that call. The CDR3 is 13 amino acids. In germline, CDR1 is MGHRA, CDR2 YSYEKL. CDR3 region: CASSHALANEQFF.

The chain couples TRBV10-3 to TRBJ2-7. The CDR3 consists of 13 residues. Germline V gene data show CDR1 as ENHRY and CDR2 as SYGVKD. CDR3 in amino acids: CAISESYSSEQYF.

The V and J genes are TRBV2 and TRBJ2-2; the D call of TRBD1 rests on TCRdb alone, since no DNA is present to check it. CDR3 size: 15 residues. From germline, CDR1 is SNHLY and CDR2 FYNNEI. The chain's CDR3 is CASSSTGGNTGELFF.

The chain couples TRBV14 to TRBJ2-7; TCRdb calls TRBD2, which cannot be checked without DNA. CDR1 SGHDN and CDR2 FVKESK come from the germline V gene. This CDR3 is built from 15 residues. Here the CDR3 reads CASSQDGGYSYEQYF.

In terms of frequency, this clonotype is medium-sized. This rearrangement joins TRBV20-1 to TRBJ2-5; the TRBD1 assignment by TCRdb is unverifiable without DNA. Germline V gives CDR1 DFQATT, CDR2 SNEGSKA (reference sequence). The CDR3 loop spans 14 amino acids. CDR3 region: CSATPTGDGETQYF.

V and J are TRBV29-1 and TRBJ2-1. CDR1 SQVTM and CDR2 ANQGSEA come from the germline V gene. The CDR3 runs 12 residues. Here the CDR3 reads CSVGNFFNEQFF.

Frequency places this clonotype as medium-sized. This rearrangement joins TRBV7-3 to TRBJ2-3; TCRdb picks TRBD2, but there is no DNA to check that call. Germline V CDR1 and CDR2: SGHTA, FQGTGA. CDR3 size: 16 residues. CDR3 amino acids: CASSYGSGGGTDTQYF.

V gene TRBV25-1 combines with J gene TRBJ2-3; the D call from TCRdb, TRBD2, cannot be confirmed without DNA. Germline lookup yields CDR1 MGHDK and CDR2 SYGVNS. This CDR3 is built from 14 residues. The chain's CDR3 is CASSEAGSTDTQYF.

The J gene is TRBJ1-1, the V gene TRBV28; checking the TCRdb D call of TRBD1 is not possible without DNA. The length of the CDR3 is 15 residues. Germline V gene data show CDR1 as MDHEN and CDR2 as SYDVKM. The CDR3 region is CASSPRTVMNTEAFF. The full variable domain, its missing parts supplied by reference TRBV28 and TRBJ1-1, is DVKVTQSSRYLVKRTGEKVFLECVQDMDHENMFWYRQDPGLGLRLIYFSYDVKMKEKGDIPEGYSVSREKKERFSLILESASTNQTSMYLCASSPRTVMNTEAFFGQGTRLTVV.

Frequency places this clonotype as medium-sized. The J gene is TRBJ1-6, the V gene TRBV6-5. The CDR3 consists of 14 residues. The germline gives CDR1 MNHEY, CDR2 SVGAGI. The CDR3 is CASSYSSENSPLHF.

This clonotype shows up as medium-sized (0.01 to 0.1%) by frequency. The chain is built from TRBV29-1 and TRBJ2-3; the D call from TCRdb, TRBD2, cannot be confirmed without DNA. Germline-derived CDR1 and CDR2 are SQVTM and ANQGSEA. The CDR3 spans 14 residues. The CDR3 protein is CSVEDRGRVDTQYF.

In terms of frequency, this clonotype is medium-sized. The chain carries TRBV5-1 and TRBJ2-7; as DNA is missing, the TRBD1 call by TCRdb cannot be tested. The CDR3 extends over 14 amino acids. Looked up from germline, CDR1 is SGHRS and CDR2 is YFSETQ. The CDR3 is CASSLGQGAREQYF.

This clonotype is medium-sized (0.01 to 0.1%) by frequency. The gene calls are TRBV14 and TRBJ2-7; TCRdb designates TRBD1, a call that cannot be tested without DNA. The CDR3 is made up of 15 amino acids. CDR1 SGHDN and CDR2 FVKESK come from the germline V gene. The CDR3 region is CASSQPGQGIYEQYF.

The chain recombines TRBV5-1 with TRBJ2-1; checking the TCRdb D call of TRBD2 is not possible without DNA. This CDR3 is 15 amino acids long. Germline lookup yields CDR1 SGHRS and CDR2 YFSETQ. The CDR3 sequence: CASSAGTSGYNEQFF.

This sequence joins TRBV28 and TRBJ2-3; the D call of TRBD1 rests on TCRdb alone, since no DNA is present to check it. Germline V gives CDR1 MDHEN, CDR2 SYDVKM. CDR3 length equals 15 residues. The CDR3 spells CASSLERDNTDTQYF.

This chain connects TRBV19 to TRBJ2-3; there is no DNA to check the TCRdb D call of TRBD2. Germline values: CDR1 LNHDA, CDR2 SQIVND (reference sequence). The CDR3 length is 15 residues. CDR3 in amino acids: CASSMTSGGTDTQYF.

This clonotype registers medium-sized (0.01 to 0.1%) by frequency. This chain joins TRBV20-1 and TRBJ2-1; TCRdb reports TRBD1, a call that lacks DNA to check it against. The CDR3 has 15 residues. Germline-derived CDR1 and CDR2 are DFQATT and SNEGSKA (reference sequence). The CDR3 spells CSARPRDRGLNEQFF.

V gene TRBV4-1 combines with J gene TRBJ2-3. In germline, CDR1 is MGHRA, CDR2 YSYEKL. The CDR3 extends over 14 amino acids. CDR3 sequence: CASSPGAGTDTQYF.

This clonotype counts as medium-sized by frequency. V and J are TRBV29-1 and TRBJ2-7. Germline V gene sequence: CDR1 SQVTM, CDR2 ANQGSEA. The CDR3 totals 12 residues. The CDR3 sequence is CSVEYIWGEQYF.

The chain is built from TRBV29-1 and TRBJ2-3; lacking DNA, the TRBD2 call made by TCRdb goes unchecked. CDR3 size: 14 residues. Looked up from germline, CDR1 is SQVTM and CDR2 is ANQGSEA. CDR3 region: CSANDGGGTDTQYF.

The CDR3: CSAIVEEGYNEQFF. V and J are TRBV20-1 and TRBJ2-1; TCRdb designates TRBD2, a call that cannot be tested without DNA. CDR3 length equals 14 residues. Germline V gives CDR1 DFQATT, CDR2 SNEGSKA (reference sequence).